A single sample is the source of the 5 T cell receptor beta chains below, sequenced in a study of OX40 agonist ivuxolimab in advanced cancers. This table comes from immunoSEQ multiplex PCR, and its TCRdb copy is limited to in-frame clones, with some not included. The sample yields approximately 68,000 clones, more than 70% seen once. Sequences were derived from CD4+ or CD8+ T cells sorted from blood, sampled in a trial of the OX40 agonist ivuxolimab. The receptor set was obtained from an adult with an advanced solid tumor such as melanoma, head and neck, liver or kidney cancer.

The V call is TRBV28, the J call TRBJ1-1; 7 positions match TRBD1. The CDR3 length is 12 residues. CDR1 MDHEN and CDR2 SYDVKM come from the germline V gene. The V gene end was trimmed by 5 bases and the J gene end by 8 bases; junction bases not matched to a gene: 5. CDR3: CASSTLTGEAFF. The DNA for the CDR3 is TGTGCCAGCAGTACACTGACAGGGGAAGCTTTCTTT.

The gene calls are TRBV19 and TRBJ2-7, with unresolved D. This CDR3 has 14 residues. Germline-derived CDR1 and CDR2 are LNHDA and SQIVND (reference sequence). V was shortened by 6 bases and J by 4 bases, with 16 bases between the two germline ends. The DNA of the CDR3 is TGTGCCAGTAGGACATCGAAAGGCCCTTACGAGCAGTACTTC. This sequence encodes CASRTSKGPYEQYF.

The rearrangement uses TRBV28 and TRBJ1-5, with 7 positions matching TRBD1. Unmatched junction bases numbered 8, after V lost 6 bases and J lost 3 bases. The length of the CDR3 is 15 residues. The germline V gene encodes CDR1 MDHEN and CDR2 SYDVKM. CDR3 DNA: TGTGCCAGCAGACCGACAGGGAGGGTCAATCAGCCCCAGCATTTT. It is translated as CASRPTGRVNQPQHF.

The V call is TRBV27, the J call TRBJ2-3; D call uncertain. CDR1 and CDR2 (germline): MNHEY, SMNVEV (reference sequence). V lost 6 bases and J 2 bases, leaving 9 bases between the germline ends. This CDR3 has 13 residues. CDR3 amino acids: CASSRTHTDTQYF. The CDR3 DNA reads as TGTGCCAGCAGCCGAACCCACACAGATACGCAGTATTTT.

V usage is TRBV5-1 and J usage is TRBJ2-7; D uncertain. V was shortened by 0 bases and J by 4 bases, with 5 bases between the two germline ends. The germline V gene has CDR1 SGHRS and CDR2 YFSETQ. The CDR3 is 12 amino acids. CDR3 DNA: TGCGCCAGCAGCTTGGGCCTATACGAGCAGTACTTC. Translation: CASSLGLYEQYF.